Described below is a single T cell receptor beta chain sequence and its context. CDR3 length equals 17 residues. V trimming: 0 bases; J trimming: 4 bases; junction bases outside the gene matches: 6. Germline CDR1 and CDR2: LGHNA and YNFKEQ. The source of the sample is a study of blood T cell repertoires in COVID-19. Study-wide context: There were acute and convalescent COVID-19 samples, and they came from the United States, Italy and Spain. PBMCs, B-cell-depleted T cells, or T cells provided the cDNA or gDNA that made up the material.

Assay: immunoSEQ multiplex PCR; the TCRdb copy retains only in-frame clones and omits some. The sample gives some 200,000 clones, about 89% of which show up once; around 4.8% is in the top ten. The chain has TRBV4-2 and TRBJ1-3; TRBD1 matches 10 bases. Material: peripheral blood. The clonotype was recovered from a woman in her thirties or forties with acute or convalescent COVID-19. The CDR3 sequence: CASSQDPGTGEGNTIYF. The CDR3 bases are TGTGCCAGCAGCCAAGACCCCGGGACAGGGGAAGGAAACACCATATATTTT.